The present entry profiles one TCR beta chain with its context. This CDR3 is 18 amino acids long. Unmatched junction bases numbered 11, after V lost 2 bases and J lost 5 bases. Germline V lookup: CDR1 SGHDN, CDR2 FVKESK. The data belong to a study of beta chain features in type 1 diabetes. The investigators reverse transcribed all of the isolated RNA, so they sequenced expressed TCRB transcripts. The method was immunoSEQ multiplex PCR; TCRdb's version includes in-frame clones alone and lacks a portion of them. The table lists under 250,000 clones, 25% to 35% of them singletons. Sequencing was done on a sample of central memory CD4+ T cells from blood. The chain links TRBV14 to TRBJ2-5; TRBD2 aligns across 13 bases. The TCR originated in a man aged 25-40 years in good health. The DNA for the CDR3 is TGTGCCAGCAGCCAACGGACTAGCGGGAGTCCGAAAGAGGAGACCCAGTACTTC. Protein product: CASSQRTSGSPKEETQYF.